The 11 T cell receptor beta chains in this list originate from one sample, sequenced in a study of graft-versus-host responses after intestinal transplantation. Here immunoSEQ multiplex PCR was the method, and the copy in TCRdb shows in-frame clones only, minus some. The sample comprises approximately 82,000 clones, 91% of which are singletons, and 0.09% to 0.1% rests with the top ten. Their target antigens are unknown. Specimen: unstimulated CD4+ T cells sorted from spleen or lymph node cells, collected before intestinal transplant. These receptors all come from a human donor who received an intestinal transplant.

J is TRBJ2-7 and V is TRBV18; 10 bases align to TRBD1. The J segment lost 4 bases and the V segment lost 0 bases, leaving 3 bases of the junction unmatched. CDR1 is KGHSH, CDR2 LQKENI, per germline. The CDR3 loop spans 15 amino acids. CDR3 DNA sequence: TGTGCCAGCTCACCACCCCCGGGACAGGGGTACGAGCAGTACTTC. Protein product: CASSPPPGQGYEQYF. The full variable domain, rest sourced from reference TRBV18 and TRBJ2-7, is NAGVMQNPRHLVRRRGQEARLRCSPMKGHSHVYWYRQLPEEGLKFMVYLQKENIIDESGMPKERFSAEFPKEGPSILRIQQVVRGDSAAYFCASSPPPGQGYEQYFGPGTRLTVT.

This chain connects TRBV2 to TRBJ1-6, with 7 bases matching TRBD1. The CDR3 loop spans 15 amino acids. Germline-derived CDR1 and CDR2 are SNHLY and FYNNEI. Trimming cost V 6 bases and J 9 bases; bases outside gene matches: 11. CDR3 bases: TGTGCCAGCAGGGGGACCGCAGGGGGGAGTTCACCCCTCCACTTT. This gives the protein CASRGTAGGSSPLHF.

V gene TRBV7-2 combines with J gene TRBJ2-3; the match to TRBD2 covers 11 bases. V lost 3 bases, J lost 11 bases, and 7 bases stayed unmatched. CDR1 and CDR2 from the germline V gene are SGHTA and FQGNSA. This CDR3 is built from 14 residues. CDR3 DNA sequence: TGTGCCAGCAGCTTTAGCGGGGGGGCCCGGGGGCAGTATTTT. Translated: CASSFSGGARGQYF.

This rearrangement joins TRBV5-1 to TRBJ1-2; D unresolved. The germline V and J ends were trimmed by 3 bases and 6 bases, with 12 bases remaining between them. Germline V gives CDR1 SGHRS, CDR2 YFSETQ. The CDR3 is 13 residues long. The CDR3 sequence is CASSSGGGDGYTF. CDR3 nucleotides: TGCGCCAGCAGCTCTGGCGGCGGGGATGGCTACACCTTC.

The V gene is TRBV19, the J gene TRBJ1-1; unclear D gene. The V end was cut by 3 bases, the J end by 1 base, with 9 bases between. This CDR3 comprises 14 residues. CDR1 LNHDA and CDR2 SQIVND come from the germline V gene (reference sequence). CDR3 DNA: TGTGCCAGTAGTATTTCAGGTTGGAACACTGAAGCTTTCTTT. This codes for CASSISGWNTEAFF.

The chain links TRBV27 to TRBJ2-7, with 10 bases that match TRBD1. CDR1 is MNHEY and CDR2 is SMNVEV in the germline V gene (reference sequence). After removal of 1 base from V and 2 bases from J, the junction contained 5 bases not matched to a gene. The CDR3 contains 16 residues. CDR3 nucleotide sequence: TGTGCCAGCAGTTTATTGGGACAGGGGAGGACCTACGAGCAGTACTTC. This codes for CASSLLGQGRTYEQYF.

The V gene is TRBV5-1, the J gene TRBJ1-2; TRBD1 agrees at 7 bases. The V gene's germline CDR1 is SGHRS and CDR2 YFSETQ. The CDR3 runs to 13 residues. V was clipped by 7 bases and J by 8 bases; unmatched bases: 11. This chain's CDR3 is CASRLLQGRGYTF. As DNA, the CDR3 is TGCGCCAGCCGTCTATTACAGGGGAGAGGCTACACCTTC.

The rearrangement uses TRBV6-5 and TRBJ1-2; D is possibly TRBD1 (5 bases). Germline CDR1 MNHEY, CDR2 SVGAGI. The CDR3 spans 16 residues. V lost 0 bases to trimming and J lost 1 base, with 12 bases between them. The CDR3 DNA reads TGTGCCAGCAGTTACTCGGGCAGGGCCATTAACTATGGCTACACCTTC. Translated: CASSYSGRAINYGYTF.

This chain uses TRBV5-6 with TRBJ2-7; TRBD1 matches at 8 bases. Germline V gives CDR1 SGHDT, CDR2 YYEEEE. V lost 4 bases to trimming and J lost 2 bases; unmatched junction nucleotides: 11. The length of the CDR3 is 16 residues. The CDR3 bases are TGTGCCAGCAGCGGCATGACAGGGGACTTTCCCTACGAGCAGTACTTC. Translated, it gives CASSGMTGDFPYEQYF.

In this sample, this clone turned up a few times. The V and J genes are TRBV7-2 and TRBJ2-7; D unclear. The CDR3 covers 14 residues. Per germline, CDR1 SGHTA and CDR2 FQGNSA. Between the trimmed V and J ends, which lost 4 bases and 2 bases, there was a span of 12 bases. The CDR3 region is CASSSDSSTYEQYF. The DNA for the CDR3 is TGTGCCAGCAGCTCCGACTCGTCTACCTACGAGCAGTACTTC.

The V gene is TRBV19, the J gene TRBJ2-1; tentative D call: TRBD2 (6 bases). In germline, CDR1 is LNHDA, CDR2 SQIVND (reference sequence). The CDR3 is 16 residues long. V lost 8 bases and J lost 0, with 17 bases in between. CDR3 protein: CASSGRLGGSYNEQFF. CDR3 sequence (DNA): TGTGCCAGTTCGGGTCGGCTGGGGGGCTCCTACAATGAGCAGTTCTTC.